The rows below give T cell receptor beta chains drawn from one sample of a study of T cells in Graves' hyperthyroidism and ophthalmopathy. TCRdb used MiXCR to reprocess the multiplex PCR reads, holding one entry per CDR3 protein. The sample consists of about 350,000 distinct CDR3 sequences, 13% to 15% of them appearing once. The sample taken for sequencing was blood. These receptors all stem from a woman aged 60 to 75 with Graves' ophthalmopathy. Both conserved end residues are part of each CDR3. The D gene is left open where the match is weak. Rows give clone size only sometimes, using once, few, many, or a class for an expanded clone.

CDR3aa: CATSGPRSGYTF; CDR3nt: TGTGCCACCTCCGGGCCCAGGTCTGGCTACACCTTC; d_gene: .; v_gene: TRBV12-3/TRBV12-4; j_gene: TRBJ1-2; abundance: few
CDR3aa: CASSRTGGTGEKLFF; CDR3nt: TGTGCCAGCTCACGGACAGGGGGCACTGGTGAAAAACTGTTTTTT; d_gene: TRBD1; v_gene: TRBV19; j_gene: TRBJ1-4; abundance: few
CDR3aa: CASSLEGTGEQFF; CDR3nt: TGTGCCAGCAGCCTAGAGGGGACTGGCGAGCAGTTCTTC; d_gene: .; v_gene: TRBV7-9; j_gene: TRBJ2-1; abundance: many
CDR3aa: CASSLNSGRTGELFF; CDR3nt: TGCGCCAGCAGCTTGAATAGCGGGAGGACCGGGGAGCTGTTTTTT; d_gene: TRBD2; v_gene: TRBV5-1; j_gene: TRBJ2-2; abundance: many
CDR3aa: CASSQVRGGEWSYEQYF; CDR3nt: TGCGCCAGCAGCCAAGTAAGAGGGGGCGAATGGTCCTACGAGCAGTACTTC; d_gene: TRBD1; v_gene: TRBV4-1; j_gene: TRBJ2-7; abundance: few
CDR3aa: CASSLTLADTDTQYF; CDR3nt: TGTGCCAGCAGTTTAACGCTAGCGGACACAGATACGCAGTATTTT; d_gene: TRBD2; v_gene: TRBV27; j_gene: TRBJ2-3; abundance: few
CDR3aa: CASSETGTSPRGQYF; CDR3nt: TGTGCCAGCAGTGAGACCGGGACTTCACCCCGTGGGCAGTACTTC; d_gene: .; v_gene: TRBV25-1; j_gene: TRBJ2-7; abundance: few
CDR3aa: CASSVVPGGAYEQYF; CDR3nt: TGTGCCAGCAGCGTAGTCCCAGGCGGGGCCTACGAGCAGTACTTC; d_gene: .; v_gene: TRBV9; j_gene: TRBJ2-7; abundance: .
CDR3aa: CASSHPTGGGWYF; CDR3nt: TGTGCCAGCAGTCATCCTACCGGCGGAGGATGGTACTTC; d_gene: .; v_gene: TRBV5-4; j_gene: TRBJ2-5; abundance: .
CDR3aa: CSAPTSGVPETQYF; CDR3nt: TGCAGTGCGCCGACTAGCGGGGTACCAGAGACCCAGTACTTC; d_gene: TRBD2; v_gene: TRBV20-1; j_gene: TRBJ2-5; abundance: many
CDR3aa: CASSVQGSSYEQYF; CDR3nt: TGTGCCAGCAGCGTCCAGGGATCCTCCTACGAGCAGTACTTC; d_gene: .; v_gene: TRBV10-2; j_gene: TRBJ2-7; abundance: .
CDR3aa: CASSLGGGPYEQYF; CDR3nt: TGTGCCAGCAGCTTAGGAGGGGGTCCTTACGAGCAGTACTTC; d_gene: .; v_gene: TRBV12-3/TRBV12-4; j_gene: TRBJ2-7; abundance: many
CDR3aa: CASSVAPGLGRSAQYF; CDR3nt: TGTGCCAGCAGCGTAGCCCCGGGACTAGGGCGGAGTGCCCAGTACTTC; d_gene: TRBD2; v_gene: TRBV9; j_gene: TRBJ2-5; abundance: .
CDR3aa: CASSGLAANTGELFF; CDR3nt: TGTGCCAGCTCAGGACTAGCGGCGAACACCGGGGAGCTGTTTTTT; d_gene: TRBD2; v_gene: TRBV18; j_gene: TRBJ2-2; abundance: many
CDR3aa: CAISESGVETQYF; CDR3nt: TGTGCCATCAGTGAGTCAGGGGTCGAGACCCAGTACTTC; d_gene: .; v_gene: TRBV10-3; j_gene: TRBJ2-5; abundance: .
CDR3aa: CSASLGTSGNEQFF; CDR3nt: TGCAGTGCTAGCCTCGGGACTAGCGGGAATGAGCAGTTCTTC; d_gene: TRBD2; v_gene: TRBV20-1; j_gene: TRBJ2-1; abundance: many
CDR3aa: CASEGQVETYNSPLHF; CDR3nt: TGTGCCAGCGAGGGACAGGTCGAGACCTATAATTCACCCCTCCACTTT; d_gene: TRBD1; v_gene: TRBV28; j_gene: TRBJ1-6; abundance: many
CDR3aa: CASLASSYNEQFF; CDR3nt: TGTGCATCCCTAGCATCCTCCTACAATGAGCAGTTCTTC; d_gene: .; v_gene: TRBV30; j_gene: TRBJ2-1; abundance: many
CDR3aa: CSARDSGQVTTYEQYF; CDR3nt: TGCAGTGCTAGAGATTCCGGGCAAGTTACAACCTACGAGCAGTACTTC; d_gene: .; v_gene: TRBV20-1; j_gene: TRBJ2-7; abundance: .
CDR3aa: CASSLRTAGFEKLFF; CDR3nt: TGTGCCAGCAGTCTTCGGACAGCGGGGTTTGAAAAACTGTTTTTT; d_gene: .; v_gene: TRBV12-3/TRBV12-4; j_gene: TRBJ1-4; abundance: many
CDR3aa: CASSPDRDSDTQYF; CDR3nt: TGTGCCAGCAGCCCTGACAGGGATTCAGATACGCAGTATTTT; d_gene: TRBD1; v_gene: TRBV7-2; j_gene: TRBJ2-3; abundance: .
CDR3aa: CAWSKGQGYNEQFF; CDR3nt: TGTGCCTGGAGTAAGGGACAGGGCTACAATGAGCAGTTCTTC; d_gene: TRBD1; v_gene: TRBV30; j_gene: TRBJ2-1; abundance: many
CDR3aa: CASSSWGAETQYF; CDR3nt: TGTGCCAGCAGCTCGTGGGGGGCAGAGACCCAGTACTTC; d_gene: .; v_gene: TRBV27; j_gene: TRBJ2-5; abundance: many
CDR3aa: CASSSGDWRGYTF; CDR3nt: TGTGCCAGCAGCTCAGGGGACTGGCGGGGCTACACCTTC; d_gene: .; v_gene: TRBV11-2; j_gene: TRBJ1-2; abundance: few
CDR3aa: CASSRDRDSLGYTF; CDR3nt: TGTGCCAGCTCACGGGACAGAGACAGCTTGGGCTACACCTTC; d_gene: TRBD1; v_gene: TRBV2; j_gene: TRBJ1-2; abundance: many
CDR3aa: CASVRVVAGANVLTF; CDR3nt: TGTGCCAGCGTTCGGGTGGTAGCTGGGGCCAACGTCCTGACTTTC; d_gene: .; v_gene: TRBV12-3/TRBV12-4; j_gene: TRBJ2-6; abundance: few
CDR3aa: CASSPPLSGRLQYF; CDR3nt: TGTGCCAGCAGCCCCCCGCTTAGCGGGAGGTTGCAGTATTTT; d_gene: TRBD2; v_gene: TRBV12-3/TRBV12-4; j_gene: TRBJ2-3; abundance: few
CDR3aa: CASSHVTQENIQYF; CDR3nt: TGTGCCAGCAGCCATGTCACGCAGGAAAACATTCAGTACTTC; d_gene: .; v_gene: TRBV3-1; j_gene: TRBJ2-4; abundance: many
CDR3aa: CASSEPAGSSTDTQYF; CDR3nt: TGTGCCAGCAGTGAGCCTGCGGGCTCTAGCACAGATACGCAGTATTTT; d_gene: .; v_gene: TRBV2; j_gene: TRBJ2-3; abundance: .
CDR3aa: CASSLRTSGRRLGYEQYF; CDR3nt: TGTGCCAGCAGCCTACGAACTAGCGGGAGGCGCCTAGGCTACGAGCAGTACTTC; d_gene: TRBD2; v_gene: TRBV3-1; j_gene: TRBJ2-7; abundance: many
CDR3aa: CASSLVGELGELFF; CDR3nt: TGCGCCAGCAGCTTGGTTGGAGAACTGGGGGAGCTGTTTTTT; d_gene: .; v_gene: TRBV5-1; j_gene: TRBJ2-2; abundance: few
CDR3aa: CSVSGTGGSDTQYF; CDR3nt: TGCAGCGTATCCGGGACAGGGGGTTCAGATACGCAGTATTTT; d_gene: TRBD1; v_gene: TRBV29-1; j_gene: TRBJ2-3; abundance: .
CDR3aa: CASSKLGDQPQHF; CDR3nt: TGCGCCAGCAGCAAGCTGGGGGATCAGCCCCAGCATTTT; d_gene: .; v_gene: TRBV5-1; j_gene: TRBJ1-5; abundance: .
CDR3aa: CASSEYRVQETQYF; CDR3nt: TGTGCCAGCAGTGAATATCGGGTCCAAGAGACCCAGTACTTC; d_gene: .; v_gene: TRBV25-1; j_gene: TRBJ2-5; abundance: .
CDR3aa: CSAPDWKYQETQYF; CDR3nt: TGCAGTGCTCCGGACTGGAAGTACCAAGAGACCCAGTACTTC; d_gene: .; v_gene: TRBV20-1; j_gene: TRBJ2-5; abundance: many
CDR3aa: CASSSTRQANIQYF; CDR3nt: TGTGCCAGCAGTTCCACCCGACAGGCTAACATTCAGTACTTC; d_gene: .; v_gene: TRBV28; j_gene: TRBJ2-4; abundance: many
CDR3aa: CASTGDTSYGGYTF; CDR3nt: TGTGCCAGCACTGGGGACACCTCTTACGGTGGCTACACCTTC; d_gene: .; v_gene: TRBV28; j_gene: TRBJ1-2; abundance: few
CDR3aa: CASSQQAGRQETQYF; CDR3nt: TGTGCCAGCAGCCAACAAGCGGGGCGGCAAGAGACCCAGTACTTC; d_gene: TRBD2; v_gene: TRBV3-1; j_gene: TRBJ2-5; abundance: many
CDR3aa: CASSLGFDNEQFF; CDR3nt: TGTGCCAGCAGCTTAGGATTTGACAATGAGCAGTTCTTC; d_gene: .; v_gene: TRBV7-6; j_gene: TRBJ2-1; abundance: many
CDR3aa: CASGSTDRAGGYTF; CDR3nt: TGTGCTAGTGGTTCGACGGACAGGGCAGGAGGCTACACCTTC; d_gene: TRBD1; v_gene: TRBV12-5; j_gene: TRBJ1-2; abundance: many
CDR3aa: CASSGRGSGELFF; CDR3nt: TGTGCCAGCAGCGGGAGGGGAAGCGGGGAGCTGTTTTTT; d_gene: TRBD2; v_gene: TRBV7-2; j_gene: TRBJ2-2; abundance: .
CDR3aa: CAWTIQETQYF; CDR3nt: TGTGCCTGGACTATCCAAGAGACCCAGTACTTC; d_gene: .; v_gene: TRBV30; j_gene: TRBJ2-5; abundance: few
CDR3aa: CASSTVGDTQYF; CDR3nt: TGTGCCAGCAGTACCGTTGGAGATACGCAGTATTTT; d_gene: .; v_gene: TRBV3-1; j_gene: TRBJ2-3; abundance: many
CDR3aa: CASSTRDRVVHEQYF; CDR3nt: TGTGCCAGCAGTACCCGGGACAGGGTAGTGCACGAGCAGTACTTC; d_gene: TRBD1; v_gene: TRBV6-2/TRBV6-3; j_gene: TRBJ2-7; abundance: many
CDR3aa: CSARDREGTNQPQHF; CDR3nt: TGCAGTGCTAGAGATAGGGAGGGTACCAATCAGCCCCAGCATTTT; d_gene: .; v_gene: TRBV20-1; j_gene: TRBJ1-5; abundance: .
CDR3aa: CATRGLGTDYNEQFF; CDR3nt: TGTGCCACCAGGGGGCTCGGGACAGATTACAATGAGCAGTTCTTC; d_gene: TRBD1; v_gene: TRBV15; j_gene: TRBJ2-1; abundance: .
CDR3aa: CASSQLGNTQYF; CDR3nt: TGTGCCAGCAGCCAACTGGGGAATACGCAGTATTTT; d_gene: .; v_gene: TRBV14; j_gene: TRBJ2-3; abundance: many
CDR3aa: CSARDSEREVYNEQFF; CDR3nt: TGCAGTGCTAGGGACTCCGAGCGGGAGGTCTACAATGAGCAGTTCTTC; d_gene: TRBD2; v_gene: TRBV20-1; j_gene: TRBJ2-1; abundance: few
CDR3aa: CASSLIVTSGREGEQFF; CDR3nt: TGTGCCAGCAGCTTAATCGTGACTAGCGGGAGAGAGGGTGAGCAGTTCTTC; d_gene: TRBD2; v_gene: TRBV7-3; j_gene: TRBJ2-1; abundance: .
CDR3aa: CASSSIRGETQYF; CDR3nt: TGTGCCAGCAGTTCTATCCGGGGAGAGACCCAGTACTTC; d_gene: .; v_gene: TRBV28; j_gene: TRBJ2-5; abundance: many
CDR3aa: CASSPSGRDYEQYF; CDR3nt: TGTGCCAGCAGCCCAAGCGGGAGGGACTACGAGCAGTACTTC; d_gene: TRBD2; v_gene: TRBV7-9; j_gene: TRBJ2-7; abundance: many
CDR3aa: CSVAQGMGGELFF; CDR3nt: TGCAGCGTTGCACAGGGGATGGGCGGGGAGCTGTTTTTT; d_gene: TRBD1; v_gene: TRBV29-1; j_gene: TRBJ2-2; abundance: .
CDR3aa: CSVERTGSAEAFF; CDR3nt: TGCAGCGTTGAAAGGACAGGATCGGCTGAAGCTTTCTTT; d_gene: TRBD1; v_gene: TRBV29-1; j_gene: TRBJ1-1; abundance: .
CDR3aa: CASSPRRADTQYF; CDR3nt: TGTGCCAGCAGTCCTCGGAGGGCAGATACGCAGTATTTT; d_gene: .; v_gene: TRBV27; j_gene: TRBJ2-3; abundance: .
CDR3aa: CASSPPLGYSGKNTGELFF; CDR3nt: TGTGCCAGCAGCCCCCCATTAGGGTATAGCGGGAAGAACACCGGGGAGCTGTTTTTT; d_gene: TRBD2; v_gene: TRBV9; j_gene: TRBJ2-2; abundance: .
CDR3aa: CATLNREGFGGELFF; CDR3nt: TGTGCCACATTAAACCGGGAGGGCTTCGGCGGGGAGCTGTTTTTT; d_gene: TRBD2; v_gene: TRBV19; j_gene: TRBJ2-2; abundance: few
CDR3aa: CASRQGSGELFF; CDR3nt: TGTGCCAGCAGACAGGGGTCCGGGGAGCTGTTTTTT; d_gene: TRBD1; v_gene: TRBV12-3/TRBV12-4; j_gene: TRBJ2-2; abundance: .
CDR3aa: CASSQQRPGNQPQHF; CDR3nt: TGTGCCAGCAGCCAGCAGCGCCCAGGCAATCAGCCCCAGCATTTT; d_gene: .; v_gene: TRBV2; j_gene: TRBJ1-5; abundance: many